This TCR beta chain is from a study of early T cells in non-severe SARS-CoV-2 infection. TCRdb ran MiXCR on the 5' RACE reads and lists one entry per CDR3 protein. The data hold over 45,000 distinct CDR3 sequences, with 5.5% to 6.5% observed a single time. CDR3 length equals 19 residues. The V and J ends lost 6 bases and 2 bases, in that order; junction bases with no gene match: 11. This clonotype showed up many times. This receptor was obtained from an adult who was a healthcare worker with PCR-confirmed SARS-CoV-2 infection or an uninfected control (not recorded which). Sequenced input: whole blood. The chain has TRBV12-3 or TRBV12-4 and TRBJ2-3; 16 bases agree with TRBD2. The DNA of the CDR3 is TGTGCCAGCAGCGCTTCCGGGACTAGCGGGAGGGGGTACACAGATACGCAGTATTTT. As protein: CASSASGTSGRGYTDTQYF.